This T cell receptor (beta chain) was identified during a study of T cell repertoires in cytomegalovirus infection. For the study at large: Public TCR beta signatures provided an indication of both CMV infection and a matching HLA type. Whole-study results and caveats: Accumulated public TCR beta family frequency recognized individuals carrying CMV together with the relevant HLA.

On this clonotype: No antigen is known for it.

TCRdb itself ran the reads through MiXCR, one entry per CDR3 protein. The sample carries 200,000 or so distinct CDR3 sequences, roughly 28% recorded once. Between the trimmed V and J ends, which lost 5 bases and 4 bases, there was a span of 11 bases. CDR1 SGHNT and CDR2 YENEEA come from the germline V gene. CDR3 length: 13 residues. The V gene is TRBV11-3, the J gene TRBJ1-1; D not certain. Sequenced: PBMCs. This TCR came from a human donor in good health (CMV status not recorded). Some clones in this sample may be carry-over from other donors' samples. CDR3 bases: TGTGCCAGCAGCCACGGCGGCTCCACTGAAGCTTTCTTT. It specifies CASSHGGSTEAFF. Combining the CDR3 with reference TRBV11-3 and TRBJ1-1 gives the whole variable domain EAGVVQSPRYKIIEKKQPVAFWCNPISGHNTLYWYLQNLGQGPELLIRYENEEAVDDSQLPKDRFSAERLKGVDSTLKIQPAELGDSAVYLCASSHGGSTEAFFGQGTRLTVV.